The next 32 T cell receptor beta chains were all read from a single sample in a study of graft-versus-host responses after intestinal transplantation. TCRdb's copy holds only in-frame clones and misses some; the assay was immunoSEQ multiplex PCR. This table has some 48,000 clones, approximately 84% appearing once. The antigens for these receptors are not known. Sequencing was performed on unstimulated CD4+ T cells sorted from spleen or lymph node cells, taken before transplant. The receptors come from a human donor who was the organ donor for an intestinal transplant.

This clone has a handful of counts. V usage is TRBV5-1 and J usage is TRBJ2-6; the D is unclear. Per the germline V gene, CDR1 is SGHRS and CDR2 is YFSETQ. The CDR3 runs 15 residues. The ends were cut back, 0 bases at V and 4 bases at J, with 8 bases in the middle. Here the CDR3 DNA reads TGCGCCAGCAGCTTGGCTGGGTCCGGGGCCAACGTCCTGACTTTC. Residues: CASSLAGSGANVLTF.

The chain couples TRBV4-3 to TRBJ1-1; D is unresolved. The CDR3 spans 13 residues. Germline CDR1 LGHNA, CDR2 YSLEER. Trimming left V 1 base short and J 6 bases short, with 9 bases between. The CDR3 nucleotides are TGCGCCAGCAGCCAAGGGAGGGTCTCTGAAGCTTTCTTT. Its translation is CASSQGRVSEAFF.

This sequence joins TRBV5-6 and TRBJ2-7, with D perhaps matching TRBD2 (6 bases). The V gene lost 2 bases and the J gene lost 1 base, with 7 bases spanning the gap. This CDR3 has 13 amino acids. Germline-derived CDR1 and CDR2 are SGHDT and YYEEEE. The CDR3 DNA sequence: TGTGCCAGCAGCTTCGGGGGATCCTACGAGCAGTACTTC. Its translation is CASSFGGSYEQYF.

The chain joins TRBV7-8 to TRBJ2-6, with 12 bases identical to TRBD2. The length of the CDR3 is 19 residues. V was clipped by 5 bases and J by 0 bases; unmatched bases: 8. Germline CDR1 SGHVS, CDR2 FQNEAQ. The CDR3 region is CASSPGLAGRISGANVLTF. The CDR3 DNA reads TGTGCCAGCAGCCCGGGACTAGCGGGTAGGATCTCTGGGGCCAACGTCCTGACTTTC.

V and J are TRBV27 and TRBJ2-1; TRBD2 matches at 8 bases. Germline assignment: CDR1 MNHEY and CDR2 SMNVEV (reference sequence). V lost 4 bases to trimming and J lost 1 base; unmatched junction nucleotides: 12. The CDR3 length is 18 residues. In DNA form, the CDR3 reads TGTGCCAGCAGTTCCCGGGCGGGGCGGGAGGAGTCCTACAATGAGCAGTTCTTC. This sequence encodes CASSSRAGREESYNEQFF.

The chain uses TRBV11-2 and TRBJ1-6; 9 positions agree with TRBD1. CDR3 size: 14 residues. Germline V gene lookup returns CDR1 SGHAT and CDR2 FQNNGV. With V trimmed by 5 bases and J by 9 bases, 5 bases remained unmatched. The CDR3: CASSLPGQGSPLHF. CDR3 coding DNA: TGTGCCAGCAGCCTCCCGGGACAGGGTTCACCCCTCCACTTT.

CDR3 amino acids: CASSRYDLGGADTQYF. The CDR3 DNA reads TGTGCCAGCAGCCGATATGACTTAGGCGGGGCAGATACGCAGTATTTT. This chain joins TRBV7-9 and TRBJ2-3, with a possible D match to TRBD2 (6 bases). The germline gives CDR1 SEHNR, CDR2 FQNEAQ (reference sequence). This CDR3 contains 16 residues. Trimming pared 5 bases from V and 4 bases from J, leaving 19 bases between.

The CDR3 here is CASSLTGDSWEGYTF. DNA of the CDR3: TGTGCCAGCAGCTTAACCGGGGACTCCTGGGAGGGCTACACCTTC. This chain links TRBV7-9 with TRBJ1-2, with D perhaps TRBD1 (5 bases). This CDR3 spans 15 amino acids. Per germline, CDR1 SEHNR and CDR2 FQNEAQ (reference sequence). Trimming cost V 2 bases and J 8 bases, with 18 bases left between them.

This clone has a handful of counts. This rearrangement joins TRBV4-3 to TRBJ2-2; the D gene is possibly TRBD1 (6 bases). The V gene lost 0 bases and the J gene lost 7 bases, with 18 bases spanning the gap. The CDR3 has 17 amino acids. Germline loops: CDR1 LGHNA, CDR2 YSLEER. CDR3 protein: CASSQDPGAGDVGELFF. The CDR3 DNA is TGCGCCAGCAGCCAAGATCCAGGCGCAGGGGACGTCGGGGAGCTGTTTTTT.

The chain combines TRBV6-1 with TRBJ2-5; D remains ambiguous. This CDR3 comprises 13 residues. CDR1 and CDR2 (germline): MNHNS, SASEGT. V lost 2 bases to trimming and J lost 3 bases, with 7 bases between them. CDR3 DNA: TGTGCCAGCAGTGAACTGGCCAAAGAGACCCAGTACTTC. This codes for CASSELAKETQYF.

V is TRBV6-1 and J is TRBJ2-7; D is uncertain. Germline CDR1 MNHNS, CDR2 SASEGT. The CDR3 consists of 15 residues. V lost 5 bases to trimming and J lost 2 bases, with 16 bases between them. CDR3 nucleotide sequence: TGTGCCAGCAGTTTCCCAATCCTAATTCCCTACGAGCAGTACTTC. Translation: CASSFPILIPYEQYF.

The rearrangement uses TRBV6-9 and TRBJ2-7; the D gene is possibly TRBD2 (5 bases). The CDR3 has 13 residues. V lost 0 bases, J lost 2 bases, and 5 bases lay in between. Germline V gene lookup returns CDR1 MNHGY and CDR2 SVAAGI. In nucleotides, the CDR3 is TGTGCCAGCAGTTATTCTAGCGCCTACGAGCAGTACTTC. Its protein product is CASSYSSAYEQYF.

The CDR3 DNA sequence: TGTGCCAGCAGCCCGTCGGGGAGCAACAGGGCCGAGCAGTACTTC. Its translation: CASSPSGSNRAEQYF. V and J are TRBV11-2 and TRBJ2-7; TRBD1 is a possible D gene (6 bases). CDR3 length equals 15 residues. V lost 5 bases and J 6 bases, leaving 20 bases between the germline ends. In germline, CDR1 is SGHAT, CDR2 FQNNGV.

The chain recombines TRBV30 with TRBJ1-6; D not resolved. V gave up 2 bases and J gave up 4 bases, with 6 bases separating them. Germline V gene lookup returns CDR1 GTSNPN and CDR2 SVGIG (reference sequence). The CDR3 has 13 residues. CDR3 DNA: TGTGCCTGGAGTAGGCAGTATAATTCACCCCTCCACTTT. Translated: CAWSRQYNSPLHF.

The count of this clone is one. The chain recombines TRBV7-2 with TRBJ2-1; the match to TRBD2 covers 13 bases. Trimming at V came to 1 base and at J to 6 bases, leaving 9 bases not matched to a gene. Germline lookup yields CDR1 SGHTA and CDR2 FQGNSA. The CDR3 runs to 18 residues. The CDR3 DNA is TGTGCCAGCAGCTTAGATTGGGGCGGACTAGCGGGAGCCAATGAGCAGTTCTTC. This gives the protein CASSLDWGGLAGANEQFF.

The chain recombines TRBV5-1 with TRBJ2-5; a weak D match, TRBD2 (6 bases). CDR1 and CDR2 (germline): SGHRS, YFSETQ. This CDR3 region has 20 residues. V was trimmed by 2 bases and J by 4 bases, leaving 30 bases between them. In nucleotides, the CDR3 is TGCGCCAGCAGCTTTGGCCCCGAACTGCGAGCGGGTTCGTCTCCAGAGACCCAGTACTTC. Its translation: CASSFGPELRAGSSPETQYF.

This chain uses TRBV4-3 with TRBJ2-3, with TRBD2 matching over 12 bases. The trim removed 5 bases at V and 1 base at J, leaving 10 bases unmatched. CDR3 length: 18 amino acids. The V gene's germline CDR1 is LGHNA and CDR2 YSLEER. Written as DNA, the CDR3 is TGCGCCAGCAGCTCACGACTAGCGGGGGAGCCAGGCACAGATACGCAGTATTTT. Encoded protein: CASSSRLAGEPGTDTQYF.

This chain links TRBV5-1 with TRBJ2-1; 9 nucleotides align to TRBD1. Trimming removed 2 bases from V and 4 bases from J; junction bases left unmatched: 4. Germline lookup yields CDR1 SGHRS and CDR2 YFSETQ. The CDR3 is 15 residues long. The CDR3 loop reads CASSLRQGGYNEQFF. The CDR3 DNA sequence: TGCGCCAGCAGCTTAAGACAGGGGGGATACAATGAGCAGTTCTTC.

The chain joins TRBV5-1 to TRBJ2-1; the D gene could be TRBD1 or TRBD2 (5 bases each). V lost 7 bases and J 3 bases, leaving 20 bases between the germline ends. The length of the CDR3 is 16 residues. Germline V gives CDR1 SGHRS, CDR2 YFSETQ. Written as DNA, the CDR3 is TGCGCCAGCCGAAGACCGGGACGTAAAAACTACAATGAGCAGTTCTTC. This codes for CASRRPGRKNYNEQFF. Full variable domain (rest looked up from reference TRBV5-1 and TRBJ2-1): KAGVTQTPRYLIKTRGQQVTLSCSPISGHRSVSWYQQTPGQGLQFLFEYFSETQRNKGNFPGRFSGRQFSNSRSEMNVSTLELGDSALYLCASRRPGRKNYNEQFFGPGTRLTVL.

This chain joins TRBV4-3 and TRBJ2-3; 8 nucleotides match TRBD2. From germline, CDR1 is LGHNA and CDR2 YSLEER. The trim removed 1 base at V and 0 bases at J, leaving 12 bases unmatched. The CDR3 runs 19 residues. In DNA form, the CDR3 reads TGCGCCAGCAGCCAAGCTCCGGGGGGGCGGTCTTTTAGCACAGATACGCAGTATTTT. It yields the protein CASSQAPGGRSFSTDTQYF.

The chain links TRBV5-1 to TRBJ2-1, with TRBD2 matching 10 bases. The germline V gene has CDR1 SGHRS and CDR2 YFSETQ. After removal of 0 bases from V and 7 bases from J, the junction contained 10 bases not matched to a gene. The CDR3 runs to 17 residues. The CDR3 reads CASSLVASGSPGNEQFF. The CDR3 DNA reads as TGCGCCAGCAGCTTGGTGGCTAGCGGGAGCCCAGGGAATGAGCAGTTCTTC.

The CDR3 sequence is CASSPGPPTTDTQYF. The CDR3 coding sequence is TGTGCCAGCTCTCCTGGGCCCCCCACCACAGATACGCAGTATTTT. This chain joins TRBV18 and TRBJ2-3; D uncertain. The ends were cut back, 6 bases at V and 2 bases at J, with 15 bases in the middle. The germline V gene encodes CDR1 KGHSH and CDR2 LQKENI. CDR3 length: 15 amino acids. The entire variable domain, with the rest obtained from reference TRBV18 and TRBJ2-3, is as follows: NAGVMQNPRHLVRRRGQEARLRCSPMKGHSHVYWYRQLPEEGLKFMVYLQKENIIDESGMPKERFSAEFPKEGPSILRIQQVVRGDSAAYFCASSPGPPTTDTQYFGPGTRLTVL.

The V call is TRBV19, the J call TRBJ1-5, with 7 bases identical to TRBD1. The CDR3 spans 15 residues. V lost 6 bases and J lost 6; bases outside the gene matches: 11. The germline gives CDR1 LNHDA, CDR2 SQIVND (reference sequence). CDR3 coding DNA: TGTGCCAGTAGCCCCAAACAGGGGATAAGTCAGCCCCAGCATTTT. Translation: CASSPKQGISQPQHF.

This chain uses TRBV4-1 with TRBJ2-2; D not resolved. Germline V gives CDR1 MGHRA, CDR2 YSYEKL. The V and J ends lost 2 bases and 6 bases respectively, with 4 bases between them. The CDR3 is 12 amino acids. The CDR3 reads CASSQSAGELFF. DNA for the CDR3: TGCGCCAGCAGCCAATCGGCCGGGGAGCTGTTTTTT.

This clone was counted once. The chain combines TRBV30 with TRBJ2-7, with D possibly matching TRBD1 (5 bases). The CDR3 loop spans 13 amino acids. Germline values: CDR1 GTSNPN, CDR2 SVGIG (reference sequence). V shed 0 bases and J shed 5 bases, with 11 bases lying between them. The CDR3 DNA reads TGTGCCTGGAGTGTCAGGGCTGCCCACGAGCAGTACTTC. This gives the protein CAWSVRAAHEQYF.

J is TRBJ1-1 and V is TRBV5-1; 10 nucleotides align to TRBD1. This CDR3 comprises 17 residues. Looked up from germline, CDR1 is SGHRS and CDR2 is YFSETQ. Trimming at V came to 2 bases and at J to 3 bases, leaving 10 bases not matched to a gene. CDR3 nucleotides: TGCGCCAGCAGCTTTGCCGCCCCGGGACAGGGGCACACTGAAGCTTTCTTT. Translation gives CASSFAAPGQGHTEAFF.

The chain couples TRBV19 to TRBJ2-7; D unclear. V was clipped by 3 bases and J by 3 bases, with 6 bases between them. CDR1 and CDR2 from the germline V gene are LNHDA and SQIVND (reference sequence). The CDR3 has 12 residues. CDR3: CASSMSGYEQYF. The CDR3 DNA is TGTGCCAGTAGTATGTCCGGCTACGAGCAGTACTTC.

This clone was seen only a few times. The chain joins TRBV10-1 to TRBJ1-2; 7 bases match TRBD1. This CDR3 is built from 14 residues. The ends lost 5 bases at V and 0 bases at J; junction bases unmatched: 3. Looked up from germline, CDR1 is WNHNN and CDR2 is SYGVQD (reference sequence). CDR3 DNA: TGCGCCAGCAGTACCGGGACAGCTAACTATGGCTACACCTTC. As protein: CASSTGTANYGYTF.

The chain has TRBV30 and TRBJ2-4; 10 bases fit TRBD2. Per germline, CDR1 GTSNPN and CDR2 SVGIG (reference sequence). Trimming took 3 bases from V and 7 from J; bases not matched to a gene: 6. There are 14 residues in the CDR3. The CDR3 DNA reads TGTGCCTGGAGGCTAGCGGGAGCGGGCAACATTCAGTACTTC. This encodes CAWRLAGAGNIQYF.

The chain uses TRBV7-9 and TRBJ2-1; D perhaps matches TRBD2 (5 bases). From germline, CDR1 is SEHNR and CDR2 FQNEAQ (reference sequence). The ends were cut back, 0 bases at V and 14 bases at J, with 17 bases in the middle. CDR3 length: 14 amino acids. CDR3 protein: CASSLAATIKEKFF. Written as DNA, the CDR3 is TGTGCCAGCAGCTTAGCCGCGACTATTAAAGAGAAGTTCTTC.

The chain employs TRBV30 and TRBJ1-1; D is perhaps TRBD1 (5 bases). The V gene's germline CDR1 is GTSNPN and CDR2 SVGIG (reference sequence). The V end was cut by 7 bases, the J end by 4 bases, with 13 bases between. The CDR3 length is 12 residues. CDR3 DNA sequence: TGTGCCTACCGGGGGGGATCCACTGAAGCTTTCTTT. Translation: CAYRGGSTEAFF.

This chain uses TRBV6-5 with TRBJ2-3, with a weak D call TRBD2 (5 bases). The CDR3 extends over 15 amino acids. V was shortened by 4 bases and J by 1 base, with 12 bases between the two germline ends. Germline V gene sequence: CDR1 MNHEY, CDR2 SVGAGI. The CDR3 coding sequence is TGTGCCAGCAGTTCCGTGAAACTAGGCACAGATACGCAGTATTTT. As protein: CASSSVKLGTDTQYF.